These T cell receptor beta chains were read from a single sample in a study of shared clonotypes between healthy human individuals. Sequencing used immunoSEQ multiplex PCR; TCRdb keeps in-frame clones, though not all of them. This table holds roughly 1,600,000 clones, 97% to 99% found once. What was sequenced was naive CD4+ T cells sorted from blood. These receptors all stem from a man under 40 in good health. Each CDR3 is given with its conserved first and last residue. Each record gives: clone size, D gene, J gene, V gene, CDR3 protein, CDR3 DNA. The D gene is left open where the match is weak. Only some rows state a clone size, as once, few, many or a class for expanded clones.

size: .
D: TRBD1
J: TRBJ2-1
V: TRBV30
CDR3: CAGKQGAYEQFF
DNA: TGTGCCGGAAAACAGGGGGCCTATGAGCAGTTCTTC

size: .
D: .
J: TRBJ2-1
V: TRBV11-2
CDR3: CASSLVAGPYNEQFF
DNA: TGTGCCAGCAGCTTAGTTGCGGGTCCCTACAATGAGCAGTTCTTC

size: .
D: .
J: TRBJ1-1
V: TRBV10-1
CDR3: CASSGPNTEAFF
DNA: TGCGCCAGCTCGGGACCTAACACTGAAGCTTTCTTT

size: .
D: .
J: TRBJ2-1
V: TRBV11-3
CDR3: CASSLNAGKKGDEQFF
DNA: TGTGCCAGCAGCTTAAATGCGGGAAAGAAGGGCGATGAGCAGTTCTTC

size: .
D: .
J: TRBJ2-1
V: TRBV7-8
CDR3: CASSGSPLRGSYNEQFF
DNA: TGTGCCAGCAGCGGAAGTCCGTTAAGGGGCTCCTACAATGAGCAGTTCTTC

size: .
D: .
J: TRBJ2-7
V: TRBV5-1
CDR3: CASSLTGSSEQYF
DNA: TGCGCCAGCAGCTTGACAGGGTCTTCCGAGCAGTACTTC

size: .
D: .
J: TRBJ2-6
V: TRBV18
CDR3: CASFLQPGANVLTF
DNA: TGTGCCAGCTTCCTACAGCCTGGGGCCAACGTCCTGACTTTC

size: .
D: .
J: TRBJ2-7
V: TRBV6-1
CDR3: CASRVGGATYEQYF
DNA: TGTGCCAGCAGGGTGGGAGGCGCTACCTACGAGCAGTACTTC

size: once
D: .
J: TRBJ2-4
V: TRBV4-1
CDR3: CASSQDLRVAKNIQYF
DNA: TGCGCCAGCAGCCAAGACCTCAGGGTAGCCAAAAACATTCAGTACTTC

size: .
D: TRBD1
J: TRBJ2-2
V: TRBV18
CDR3: CASSTSTGSTGELFF
DNA: TGTGCCAGCTCAACGTCGACAGGGTCAACCGGGGAGCTGTTTTTT

size: .
D: TRBD2
J: TRBJ2-1
V: TRBV4-3
CDR3: CASSQELAGGPVF
DNA: TGCGCCAGCAGCCAAGAATTAGCGGGAGGGCCGGTCTTC

size: .
D: .
J: TRBJ2-2
V: TRBV5-5
CDR3: CASSSGVTGELFF
DNA: TGTGCCAGCAGCTCCGGGGTCACCGGGGAGCTGTTTTTT

size: once
D: TRBD1
J: TRBJ2-1
V: TRBV18
CDR3: CASSPPNRLQGEFGLKSSYNEQFF
DNA: TGTGCCAGCTCACCACCGAACCGGTTACAGGGGGAGTTCGGGCTAAAGAGCTCCTACAATGAGCAGTTCTTC

size: .
D: .
J: TRBJ2-7
V: TRBV25-1
CDR3: CASSDGGRGPYEQYF
DNA: TGTGCCAGCAGTGATGGCGGCAGAGGTCCCTACGAGCAGTACTTC

size: .
D: .
J: TRBJ1-5
V: TRBV28
CDR3: CASIRGRGISNQPQHF
DNA: TGTGCCAGCATCCGTGGGCGGGGCATAAGCAATCAGCCCCAGCATTTT

size: .
D: TRBD1
J: TRBJ2-5
V: TRBV18
CDR3: CASSPRGGQGLETQYF
DNA: TGTGCCAGCTCACCACGTGGTGGACAGGGATTAGAGACCCAGTACTTC

size: .
D: .
J: TRBJ1-5
V: TRBV6-1
CDR3: CASSEFLGGISNQPQHF
DNA: TGTGCCAGCAGTGAATTCTTGGGGGGGATCAGCAATCAGCCCCAGCATTTT

size: .
D: .
J: TRBJ1-1
V: TRBV28
CDR3: CASSFLGGYTEAFF
DNA: TGTGCCAGCAGTTTCCTAGGGGGGTACACTGAAGCTTTCTTT

size: once
D: .
J: TRBJ1-4
V: TRBV15
CDR3: CATSLDKAANEKLFF
DNA: TGTGCCACCTCCCTAGATAAGGCGGCTAATGAAAAACTGTTTTTT

size: .
D: .
J: TRBJ2-7
V: TRBV7-2
CDR3: CASSLVGVTYEQYF
DNA: TGTGCCAGCAGCTTAGTAGGGGTAACCTACGAGCAGTACTTC

size: .
D: TRBD1
J: TRBJ2-5
V: TRBV7-9
CDR3: CASSTTGGETQYF
DNA: TGTGCCAGCAGCACCACAGGGGGAGAGACCCAGTACTTC

size: .
D: TRBD2
J: TRBJ2-3
V: TRBV11-3
CDR3: CASSQGLVYTDTQYF
DNA: TGTGCCAGCAGCCAAGGACTAGTGTACACAGATACGCAGTATTTT

size: .
D: TRBD1
J: TRBJ1-5
V: TRBV7-6
CDR3: CASSLAHTGDQPQHF
DNA: TGTGCCAGCAGCTTAGCCCACACAGGGGATCAGCCCCAGCATTTT

size: once
D: .
J: TRBJ2-2
V: TRBV19
CDR3: CASRGRRPNTGELFF
DNA: TGTGCCAGTAGGGGTCGGCGTCCGAACACCGGGGAGCTGTTTTTT

size: once
D: TRBD2
J: TRBJ2-5
V: TRBV4-2
CDR3: CASSHSLGTSGRLETQYF
DNA: TGTGCCAGCAGCCACTCTTTAGGGACTAGCGGGAGGTTGGAGACCCAGTACTTC

size: .
D: .
J: TRBJ1-2
V: TRBV5-6
CDR3: CASSLSDSVGGYGYTF
DNA: TGTGCCAGCAGCTTGTCTGACAGCGTCGGGGGCTATGGCTACACCTTC

size: .
D: .
J: TRBJ2-5
V: TRBV7-2
CDR3: CASSLGGTQYF
DNA: TGTGCCAGCAGCTTGGGCGGGACCCAGTACTTC

size: .
D: .
J: TRBJ1-5
V: TRBV15
CDR3: CATSRGGGNQPQHF
DNA: TGTGCCACCAGCAGAGGTGGCGGCAATCAGCCCCAGCATTTT

size: .
D: TRBD1
J: TRBJ1-1
V: TRBV7-9
CDR3: CASSQTGLVTEAFF
DNA: TGTGCCAGCAGCCAGACAGGGTTGGTCACTGAAGCTTTCTTT